This is a list of T cell receptor beta chains from one sample in a study of shared clonotypes between healthy human individuals. The repertoire was sequenced with immunoSEQ multiplex PCR; TCRdb's copy has only in-frame clones and lacks some. The profile shows about 2.4 million clones, roughly 93% of them singletons. What was sequenced was naive CD4+ T cells from PBMCs. The source is a man aged 18 to 30 in good health. Some clones in this sample may be carry-over from other donors' samples. CDR3s include the opening cysteine and the closing phenylalanine or tryptophan. The D gene is left open where the match is weak. Clone size is stated in some rows and not others, as once, few, many or a class when expanded.

>TRBV2|TRBJ1-1|.|.
CATMSGGRTEAFF
TGTGCCACCATGTCGGGGGGGAGAACTGAAGCTTTCTTT
>TRBV2|TRBJ1-5|.|.
CASSFMRGDQPQHF
TGTGCCAGCAGCTTCATGAGGGGGGATCAGCCCCAGCATTTT
>TRBV28|TRBJ2-7|few|.
CASSGLGGAAYEQYF
TGTGCCAGCAGTGGCCTAGGAGGGGCGGCCTACGAGCAGTACTTC
>TRBV7-3|TRBJ1-2|.|.
CASSPTGQGGGYTF
TGTGCCAGCAGTCCCACGGGTCAGGGAGGTGGCTACACCTTC
>TRBV6-5|TRBJ2-1|.|.
CASSTMGPYREQFF
TGTGCCAGCAGCACGATGGGCCCTTACAGGGAGCAGTTCTTC
>TRBV7-6|TRBJ2-2|.|.
CASSYRWLNTGELFF
TGTGCCAGCAGCTACAGGTGGTTGAACACCGGGGAGCTGTTTTTT
>TRBV27|TRBJ1-3|.|TRBD1
CASSWDRDGGNTIYF
TGTGCCAGCAGTTGGGACAGGGACGGCGGAAACACCATATATTTT
>TRBV15|TRBJ2-7|few|TRBD1
CATSSGTEPSEQYF
TGTGCCACCAGCAGCGGGACAGAACCCTCCGAGCAGTACTTC
>TRBV11-2|TRBJ2-3|.|TRBD2
CASSALAGRADTQYF
TGTGCCAGCAGCGCATTAGCGGGACGAGCAGATACGCAGTATTTT
>TRBV5-1|TRBJ2-2|.|.
CASSLGAAGTGELFF
TGCGCCAGCAGCTTGGGGGCAGCGGGCACCGGGGAGCTGTTTTTT
>TRBV7-9|TRBJ2-3|.|TRBD1
CASSRRQGAADTQYF
TGTGCCAGCAGCCGACGACAGGGGGCCGCAGATACGCAGTATTTT
>TRBV9|TRBJ1-5|.|.
CASSVGGHNQPQHF
TGTGCCAGCAGCGTAGGGGGCCACAATCAGCCCCAGCATTTT
>TRBV6-1|TRBJ2-1|once|.
CASSGGVPSSYNEQFF
TGTGCCAGCAGTGGTGGGGTACCGAGCTCCTACAATGAGCAGTTCTTC
>TRBV30|TRBJ2-5|.|.
CAWSVVLEETQYF
TGTGCCTGGAGTGTAGTGCTCGAAGAGACCCAGTACTTC
>TRBV5-1|TRBJ2-1|.|TRBD1
CASAKDRGENEQFF
TGCGCCAGCGCCAAAGACAGGGGCGAGAATGAGCAGTTCTTC
>TRBV18|TRBJ2-2|.|.
CASSPRRDWILTGELFF
TGTGCCAGCTCACCTCGCCGGGACTGGATACTTACCGGGGAGCTGTTTTTT
>TRBV10-3|TRBJ2-7|.|TRBD2
CATSGGSYEQYF
TGTGCCACGAGCGGGGGGTCCTACGAGCAGTACTTC
>TRBV5-4|TRBJ2-6|.|.
CASSLVGAGANVLTF
TGTGCCAGCAGCTTGGTCGGGGCTGGGGCCAACGTCCTGACTTTC
>TRBV9|TRBJ1-5|once|.
CASGGPSLMQPQHF
TGTGCCAGCGGGGGGCCGAGCCTCATGCAGCCCCAGCATTTT
>TRBV2|TRBJ2-3|.|.
CASSPRGPGFLLGTQYF
TGTGCCAGCAGTCCTCGAGGGCCAGGGTTTTTGCTTGGTACGCAGTATTTT